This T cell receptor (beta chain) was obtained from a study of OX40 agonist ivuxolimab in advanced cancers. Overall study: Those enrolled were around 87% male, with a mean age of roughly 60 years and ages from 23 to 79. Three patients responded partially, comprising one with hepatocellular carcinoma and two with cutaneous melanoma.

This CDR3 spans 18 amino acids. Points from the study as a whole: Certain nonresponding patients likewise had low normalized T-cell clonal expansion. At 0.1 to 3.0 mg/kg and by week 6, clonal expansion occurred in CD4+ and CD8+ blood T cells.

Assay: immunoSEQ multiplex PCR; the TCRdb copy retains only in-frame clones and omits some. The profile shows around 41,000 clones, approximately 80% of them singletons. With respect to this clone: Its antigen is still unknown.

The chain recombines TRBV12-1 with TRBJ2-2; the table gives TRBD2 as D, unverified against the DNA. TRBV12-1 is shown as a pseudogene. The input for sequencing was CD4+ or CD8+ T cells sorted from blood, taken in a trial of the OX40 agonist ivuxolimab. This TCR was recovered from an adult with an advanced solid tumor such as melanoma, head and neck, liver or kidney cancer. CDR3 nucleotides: TGTGCCAGCAGCCCGACCCCCAGGACTAGCACTAACACCGGGGAGCTGTTTTTT. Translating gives CASSPTPRTSTNTGELFF.